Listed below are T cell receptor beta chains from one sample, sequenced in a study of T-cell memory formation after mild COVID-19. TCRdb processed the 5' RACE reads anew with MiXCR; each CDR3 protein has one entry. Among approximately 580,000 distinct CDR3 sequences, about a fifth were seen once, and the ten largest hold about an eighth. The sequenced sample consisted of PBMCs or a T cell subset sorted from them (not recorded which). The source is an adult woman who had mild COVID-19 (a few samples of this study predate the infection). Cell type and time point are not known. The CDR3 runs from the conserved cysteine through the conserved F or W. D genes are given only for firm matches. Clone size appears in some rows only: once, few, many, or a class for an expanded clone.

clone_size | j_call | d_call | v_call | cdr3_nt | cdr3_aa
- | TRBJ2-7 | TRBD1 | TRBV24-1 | TGTGCCACCAGCGATCGACAGGGGACGGGCTACGAGCAGTACTTC | CATSDRQGTGYEQYF
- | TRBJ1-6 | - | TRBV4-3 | TGCGCCAGCAGCCAAGATAGCAGATCGTCGAGTAATTCACCCCTCCACTTT | CASSQDSRSSSNSPLHF
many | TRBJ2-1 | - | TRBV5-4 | TGTGCCAGCAGCTTAGGGGGGGCGGGCAATGAGCAGTTCTTC | CASSLGGAGNEQFF
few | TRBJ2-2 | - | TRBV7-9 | TGTGCCAGCAGCTTAGCGACGGAGCTGTTTTTT | CASSLATELFF
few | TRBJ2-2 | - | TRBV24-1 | TGTGCCACCAGTGAGGAGAAGATCGGGGAGCTGTTTTTT | CATSEEKIGELFF
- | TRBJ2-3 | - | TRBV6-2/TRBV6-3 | TGTGCCAGCCGGGACAAGCTTTCGGATACGCAGTATTTT | CASRDKLSDTQYF
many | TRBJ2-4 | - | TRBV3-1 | TGTGCCAGCAGCCCTAGTTGGGCCAAAAACATTCAGTACTTC | CASSPSWAKNIQYF
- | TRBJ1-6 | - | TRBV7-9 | TGTGCCAGCAGCCCCGATGGGGGGACTTCACCCCTCCACTTT | CASSPDGGTSPLHF
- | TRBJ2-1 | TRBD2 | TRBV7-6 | TGTGCCAGCAGCTTAGGGGACGGGGGGTTACTTGAGCAGTTCTTC | CASSLGDGGLLEQFF
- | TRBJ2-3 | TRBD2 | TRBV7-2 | TGTGCCAGCAGCTTTCCGGGACTAGCGGGAGGGAGCACAGATACGCAGTATTTT | CASSFPGLAGGSTDTQYF
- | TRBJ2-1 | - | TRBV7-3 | TGTGCCAGCAGCTTAAATATGCAGGGAGCCAGCTCCTACAATGAGCAGTTCTTC | CASSLNMQGASSYNEQFF
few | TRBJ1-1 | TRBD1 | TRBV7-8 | TGTGCCAGCAGCTTGAGGCGGGACAGGAACACTGAAGCTTTCTTT | CASSLRRDRNTEAFF
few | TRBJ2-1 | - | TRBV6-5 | TGTGCCAGCCAAACTTATGCCTACAATGAGCAGTTCTTC | CASQTYAYNEQFF
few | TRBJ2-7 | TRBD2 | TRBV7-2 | TGTGCCAGCAGTTTCCCGACTAGCGGGACCTACGAGCAGTACTTC | CASSFPTSGTYEQYF
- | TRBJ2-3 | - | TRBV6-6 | TGTGCCAGCAGAAGGGTGGGGGGCACAGATACGCAGTATTTT | CASRRVGGTDTQYF
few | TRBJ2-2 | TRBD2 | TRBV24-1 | TGTGCCACCAGTGATTTGTCCCCGGGACTAGCGGGGAACACCGGGGAGCTGTTTTTT | CATSDLSPGLAGNTGELFF
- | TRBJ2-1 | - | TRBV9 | TGTGCCAGCAGCTCCGACATGAGCTCCTACAATGAGCAGTTCTTC | CASSSDMSSYNEQFF
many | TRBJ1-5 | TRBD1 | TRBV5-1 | TGCGCCAGCAGCTTGGGGACAGGGGGACAGCCCCAGCATTTT | CASSLGTGGQPQHF
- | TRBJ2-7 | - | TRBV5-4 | TGTGCCAGCTCCGAGGCCCAGGGCCCAAGGAGCTTC | CASSEAQGPRSF
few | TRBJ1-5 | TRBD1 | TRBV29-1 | TGCAGCGTCGGACAGGCGAAACAGCCCCAGCATTTT | CSVGQAKQPQHF
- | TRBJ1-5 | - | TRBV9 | TGTGCCAGCAGCGTAGATGGCAGGAGCAATCAGCCCCAGCATTTT | CASSVDGRSNQPQHF
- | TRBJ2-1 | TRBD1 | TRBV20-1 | TGCAGTGCTAGAATACCCGGGACAGGCAACAATGAGCAGTTCTTC | CSARIPGTGNNEQFF
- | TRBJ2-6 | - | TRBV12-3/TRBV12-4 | TGTGCCAGCAGTTCCGCCGCGTATCGTGCTGGGGCCAACGTCCTGACTTTC | CASSSAAYRAGANVLTF
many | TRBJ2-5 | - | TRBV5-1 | TGCGCCAGCGACCCGACAGGGAGGCAGGAGACCCAGTACTTC | CASDPTGRQETQYF
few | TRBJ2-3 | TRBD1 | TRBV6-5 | TGTGCCAGCAGTCCCCCGGGGACAGGGTTCGTACCAGATACGCAGTATTTT | CASSPPGTGFVPDTQYF
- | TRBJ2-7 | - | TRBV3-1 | TGTGCCAGCAGCCAAGACCCGCCCGCTGGAGGGGGGAGCAACGAGCAGTACTTC | CASSQDPPAGGGSNEQYF
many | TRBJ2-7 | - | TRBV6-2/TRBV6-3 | TGTGCCAGCAGTTGGGACGAAAGGAGCTCCTACGAGCAGTACTTC | CASSWDERSSYEQYF
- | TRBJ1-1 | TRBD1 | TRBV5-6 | TGTGCCAGCAGCTTGGGAGCCGGGACAGGGGTCACTGAAGCTTTCTTT | CASSLGAGTGVTEAFF